The source of this T cell receptor (beta chain) is a study of identical twins. Findings of the study overall: Whereas memory repertoires showed no such difference, abundant cord blood beta clonotypes carried fewer insertions. Shared out-of-frame alpha sequences (those common to twins) showed excess low generation probability. Analyses of zero insertions could, in part, be confounded by invariant MAIT and iNKT cells.

Template switching added a universal primer site, and cDNA bore unique molecular identifiers. TCRdb independently ran MiXCR on the 5' RACE reads; one entry per CDR3 protein. Of hundreds of thousands of distinct CDR3 sequences listed, 6.5% to 9.5% were seen once; the top ten hold over 2%. To note about this clonotype: Antigen: not known.

The germline V and J ends were trimmed by 1 base and 5 bases, with 12 bases remaining between them. Germline assignment: CDR1 SGHTA and CDR2 FQGNSA. The length of the CDR3 is 14 residues. Separately, the same data were catalogued under a study of yellow fever vaccine responses in identical twins.

The V call is TRBV7-2, the J call TRBJ2-7; a possible D gene is TRBD2 (5 bases). What was sequenced was memory (CD45RO+) T cells sorted from blood. This TCR was sampled from a woman aged 18-30 years in good health. The CDR3 DNA is TGTGCCAGCAGCTTAGGGGGAGCGAGGCACGAGCAGTACGTC. This codes for CASSLGGARHEQYV.